These 17 T cell receptor beta chains were sequenced from one sample in a study of cytomegalovirus exposure and HLA in healthy donors. In the PCR, 60 Vbeta and 13 Jbeta primers were used. This table comes from immunoSEQ multiplex PCR, and its TCRdb copy is limited to in-frame clones, with some not included. The sample's table shows about 76,000 clones. Material for sequencing was PBMCs. The receptors shown here come from a woman aged 40 to 50 in good health and CMV-seropositive.

The J gene is TRBJ2-1, the V gene TRBV7-2, with D perhaps TRBD2 (6 bases). Germline CDR1 and CDR2: SGHTA and FQGNSA. V was clipped by 3 bases and J by 10 bases, with 13 bases between them. The CDR3 runs to 13 residues. The CDR3 DNA reads TGTGCCAGCAGCTTCCGGCGGGAAGGCGAGCAGTTCTTC. Translating gives CASSFRREGEQFF.

This chain joins TRBV5-5 and TRBJ2-7; tentative D call: TRBD2 (5 bases). Germline lookup yields CDR1 SGHKS and CDR2 YYEKEE (reference sequence). V was shortened by 4 bases and J by 3 bases, with 14 bases between the two germline ends. CDR3 size: 14 residues. CDR3 sequence (DNA): TGTGCCAGCAGCGTTAGGTCAGGACTCTACGAGCAGTACTTC. It yields the protein CASSVRSGLYEQYF.

J is TRBJ1-3 and V is TRBV11-2, with D possibly being TRBD1 (6 bases). This CDR3 has 14 residues. Between the trimmed V and J ends, which lost 5 bases and 7 bases, there was a span of 15 bases. Germline loops: CDR1 SGHAT, CDR2 FQNNGV. CDR3 nucleotides: TGTGCCAGCAGCCAAAACGATCAGGGGAACACCATATATTTT. It encodes CASSQNDQGNTIYF.

The rearrangement joins TRBV19 to TRBJ1-5; D might be TRBD1 (5 bases). V dropped 2 bases and J dropped 2 bases, with 10 bases sitting between them. The germline V gene has CDR1 LNHDA and CDR2 SQIVND (reference sequence). This CDR3 region has 15 residues. In DNA form, the CDR3 reads TGTGCCAGTAGTATATGGGGAGGGGGCAATCAGCCCCAGCATTTT. The encoded protein is CASSIWGGGNQPQHF.

The gene calls are TRBV4-1 and TRBJ2-6; 7 nucleotides line up with TRBD1. The germline gives CDR1 MGHRA, CDR2 YSYEKL. The V and J ends lost 0 bases and 0 bases, in that order; junction bases with no gene match: 5. This CDR3 region has 18 residues. As DNA, the CDR3 is TGCGCCAGCAGCCAAGAACAGGGGATGTACTCTGGGGCCAACGTCCTGACTTTC. Its translation is CASSQEQGMYSGANVLTF.

Written as DNA, the CDR3 is TGTGCCTGGAGAACCTCCGGCGGGAGAAGCTACGAGCAGTACTTC. It specifies CAWRTSGGRSYEQYF. The chain combines TRBV30 with TRBJ2-7; 7 positions match TRBD2. The V and J ends lost 3 bases and 3 bases, in that order; junction bases with no gene match: 11. This CDR3 comprises 15 residues. Germline values: CDR1 GTSNPN, CDR2 SVGIG (reference sequence).

The chain has TRBV5-4 and TRBJ2-2; the match to TRBD1 covers 7 bases. The CDR3 consists of 15 residues. Losses at the gene ends were 3 bases for V and 1 base for J; bases not matched to a gene: 3. Germline CDR1 and CDR2: SGHNT and YYREEE (reference sequence). DNA of the CDR3: TGTGCCAGCAGCTGGGGACAGCTGAACACCGGGGAGCTGTTTTTT. The encoded protein is CASSWGQLNTGELFF.

V is TRBV16 and J is TRBJ2-3, with 9 bases aligning to TRBD1. Germline CDR1 KGHSY, CDR2 FQNENV. The CDR3 is 14 residues long. Unmatched junction bases numbered 7, after V lost 3 bases and J lost 9 bases. The CDR3 nucleotides are TGTGCCAGCAGCCACAATACAGGGGGCAAGACGCAGTATTTT. This translates into CASSHNTGGKTQYF.

CDR3 DNA sequence: TGTGCCAGCAGCTCGGGACTAGCGGGGACCTACAATGAGCAGTTCTTC. This gives the protein CASSSGLAGTYNEQFF. This chain links TRBV11-3 with TRBJ2-1; TRBD2 aligns across 13 bases. CDR1 and CDR2 (germline): SGHNT, YENEEA. CDR3 length: 16 amino acids. The J segment lost 2 bases and the V segment lost 4 bases, leaving 2 bases of the junction unmatched. Based on the CDR3 plus reference TRBV11-3 and TRBJ2-1, the full variable domain is EAGVVQSPRYKIIEKKQPVAFWCNPISGHNTLYWYLQNLGQGPELLIRYENEEAVDDSQLPKDRFSAERLKGVDSTLKIQPAELGDSAVYLCASSSGLAGTYNEQFFGPGTRLTVL.

The J gene is TRBJ2-7, the V gene TRBV7-8; TRBD1 matches at 7 bases. V lost 1 base to trimming and J lost 3 bases; unmatched junction nucleotides: 6. CDR3 length: 15 residues. The germline gives CDR1 SGHVS, CDR2 FQNEAQ. CDR3 nucleotide sequence: TGTGCCAGCAGCTTAGAGAGAACAGGGGTCTACGAGCAGTACTTC. Protein: CASSLERTGVYEQYF.

J is TRBJ2-7 and V is TRBV10-3; tentative D call: TRBD2 (5 bases). V was trimmed by 2 bases and J by 2 bases, leaving 16 bases between them. From germline, CDR1 is ENHRY and CDR2 SYGVKD. This CDR3 contains 16 residues. This CDR3 is CAISEVKGARTYEQYF. In DNA form, the CDR3 reads TGTGCCATCAGTGAGGTGAAGGGAGCTCGAACCTACGAGCAGTACTTC.

The chain has TRBV4-2 and TRBJ2-7; 9 bases are a match to TRBD1. Germline CDR1 is LGHNA and CDR2 is YNFKEQ. V shed 0 bases and J 4 bases; nucleotides not matched to a gene: 7. The CDR3 sequence is 16 residues long. CDR3 sequence reads: CASSQEGQGEMYEQYF. DNA for the CDR3: TGTGCCAGCAGCCAAGAGGGACAGGGAGAAATGTACGAGCAGTACTTC.

CDR3: CASSPGTGSETQYF. The CDR3 nucleotides are TGTGCCAGCAGTCCCGGGACAGGGAGCGAGACCCAGTACTTC. V is TRBV2 and J is TRBJ2-5, with TRBD1 matching over 9 bases. Germline trimming cut 5 bases from V and 5 bases from J; bases unmatched to any gene: 6. CDR1 is SNHLY and CDR2 is FYNNEI in the germline V gene. This CDR3 contains 14 residues.

This chain uses TRBV5-1 with TRBJ1-2; 8 bases are a match to TRBD1. The CDR3 has 16 residues. Trimming took 4 bases from V and 3 from J; bases not matched to a gene: 11. The germline V gene has CDR1 SGHRS and CDR2 YFSETQ. In DNA form, the CDR3 reads TGCGCCAGCAGCCGCCCCCCGACAGGGGAGGACTATGGCTACACCTTC. Translating it yields CASSRPPTGEDYGYTF.

CDR3 sequence (DNA): TGTGCCAGCTCACCACCCGGGGACAGGGGGTACGAGCAGTACTTC. It codes for CASSPPGDRGYEQYF. This sequence joins TRBV18 and TRBJ2-7; 11 bases are a match to TRBD1. The CDR3 has 15 amino acids. Trimming removed 0 bases from V and 4 bases from J; junction bases left unmatched: 2. Looked up from germline, CDR1 is KGHSH and CDR2 is LQKENI. Drawing the rest from reference TRBV18 and TRBJ2-7, the complete variable domain is NAGVMQNPRHLVRRRGQEARLRCSPMKGHSHVYWYRQLPEEGLKFMVYLQKENIIDESGMPKERFSAEFPKEGPSILRIQQVVRGDSAAYFCASSPPGDRGYEQYFGPGTRLTVT.

Remarks on this clone: Compared with germline, one end of the junction differs, possibly owing to a read error. The chain uses TRBV7-7 and TRBJ2-1; tentatively, D is TRBD2 (6 bases). Per germline, CDR1 SSHAT and CDR2 FNYEAQ (reference sequence). The CDR3 length is 14 residues. CDR3 sequence reads: CASSLGGSYNGQFF. In nucleotides, the CDR3 is TGTGCTAGCAGCCTGGGGGGTTCCTACAATGGGCAGTTCTTC.

The J gene is TRBJ1-5, the V gene TRBV10-3, with TRBD1 as a possible D gene (5 bases). Germline CDR1 ENHRY, CDR2 SYGVKD. CDR3 length equals 15 residues. Trimming took 3 bases from V and 2 from J, leaving 11 bases between them. This CDR3 reads CAISEWGVCNQPQHF. DNA for the CDR3: TGTGCCATCAGTGAATGGGGGGTTTGCAATCAGCCCCAGCATTTT.